Shown below are 29 T cell receptor beta chains from a single sample sequenced in a study of shared clonotypes between healthy human individuals (dated by TCRdb to about 2020). Library preparation used the immunoSEQ multiplex PCR assay. In TCRdb, the immuneACCESS table is reduced to in-frame sequences with V and J assigned. These tables do not hold every clone; where another copy was compared, an unresolved V gene accounts for under half, and the others remain unexplained. Recorded for this sample are under 2.5 million clones; roughly 92% of them occurred a single time. The ten largest clones take up about 0.41% of the sample. Sample: naive CD4+ T cells from PBMCs. Explained via the paper, the cell subset or site label denotes: CD45RA+ positively selected. The receptor source for this set is a young man in good health. Some clones in this sample may be carry-over from other donors' samples.

The chain combines TRBV11-2 with TRBJ2-5; unclear D gene. Germline V gene data show CDR1 as SGHAT and CDR2 as FQNNGV. V was cut by 4 bases and J by 5 bases, with 8 bases left in between. The CDR3 sequence is 12 residues long. CDR3 coding DNA: TGTGCCAGCAGCTCCGCTGGGGAGACCCAGTACTTC. This sequence encodes CASSSAGETQYF.

V usage is TRBV7-6 and J usage is TRBJ2-2, with 11 nucleotides matching TRBD1. Per germline, CDR1 SGHVS and CDR2 FNYEAQ. There are 16 residues in the CDR3. Trimming cost V 5 bases and J 5 bases; bases outside gene matches: 7. CDR3 in DNA: TGTGCCAGCAGCCGAGGACAGGGGGCTCGTACCGGGGAGCTGTTTTTT. Translation: CASSRGQGARTGELFF.

The CDR3 loop reads CASGLAGGSYNEQFF. Written as DNA, the CDR3 is TGTGCTAGTGGGTTAGCGGGAGGATCTTACAATGAGCAGTTCTTC. The chain links TRBV12-5 to TRBJ2-1; 10 nucleotides match TRBD2. The CDR3 covers 15 residues. The germline CDR1 and CDR2 sequences are LGHNT and FRNRAP. V trimming: 6 bases; J trimming: 4 bases; junction bases outside the gene matches: 6.

The CDR3 spells CASSSARQGPNTEAFF. DNA for the CDR3: TGTGCCAGCAGCTCCGCGAGGCAGGGGCCGAACACTGAAGCTTTCTTT. J is TRBJ1-1 and V is TRBV11-2, with a tentative D call TRBD1 (6 bases). This CDR3 comprises 16 residues. Trimming removed 4 bases from V and 1 base from J, with 16 bases in between. Germline assignment: CDR1 SGHAT and CDR2 FQNNGV.

The J gene is TRBJ1-3, the V gene TRBV4-1; D gene ambiguous. The CDR3 length is 14 residues. Germline lookup yields CDR1 MGHRA and CDR2 YSYEKL. Trimming pared 3 bases from V and 0 bases from J, leaving 6 bases between. CDR3 region: CASSHPNSGNTIYF. In nucleotides, the CDR3 is TGCGCCAGCAGCCACCCGAACTCTGGAAACACCATATATTTT.

The chain is built from TRBV18 and TRBJ2-7; D may be TRBD2 (6 bases). V was pared by 4 bases and J by 5 bases, with 9 bases between. CDR1 is KGHSH, CDR2 LQKENI, per germline. This CDR3 region has 12 residues. DNA for the CDR3: TGTGCCAGCTCACGGGACTTCGACGAGCAGTACTTC. It codes for CASSRDFDEQYF. The full variable domain, its missing parts supplied by reference TRBV18 and TRBJ2-7, is NAGVMQNPRHLVRRRGQEARLRCSPMKGHSHVYWYRQLPEEGLKFMVYLQKENIIDESGMPKERFSAEFPKEGPSILRIQQVVRGDSAAYFCASSRDFDEQYFGPGTRLTVT.

V and J are TRBV19 and TRBJ1-1, with D possibly being TRBD1 (5 bases). Trimming removed 6 bases from V and 0 bases from J, with 14 bases in between. Germline CDR1 is LNHDA and CDR2 is SQIVND (reference sequence). This CDR3 spans 15 amino acids. The CDR3 spells CASRPAGRMNTEAFF. CDR3 sequence (DNA): TGTGCCAGTAGACCCGCGGGACGGATGAACACTGAAGCTTTCTTT.

DNA of the CDR3: TGTGCCAGCAGTTTTTGGAACCCAATTGATTATGGCTACACCTTC. This codes for CASSFWNPIDYGYTF. V gene TRBV28 combines with J gene TRBJ1-2; D uncertain. The ends were cut back, 3 bases at V and 5 bases at J, with 16 bases in the middle. This CDR3 region has 15 residues. Germline CDR1 reads MDHEN; CDR2 reads SYDVKM.

In regard to this clone: This sample also contains other DNA sequences that code for the same CDR3. The chain uses TRBV9 and TRBJ1-3; D uncertain. This CDR3 has 15 residues. From germline, CDR1 is SGDLS and CDR2 YYNGEE. The germline V and J ends were trimmed by 0 bases and 0 bases, with 7 bases remaining between them. The CDR3 region has the DNA TGTGCCAGCAGCGTAGGGCGCAGCTCTGGAAACACCATATATTTT. Protein product: CASSVGRSSGNTIYF. The full variable domain, with the rest looked up from reference TRBV9 and TRBJ1-3, is DSGVTQTPKHLITATGQRVTLRCSPRSGDLSVYWYQQSLDQGLQFLIQYYNGEERAKGNILERFSAQQFPDLHSELNLSSLELGDSALYFCASSVGRSSGNTIYFGEGSWLTVV.

The rearrangement links TRBV5-1 to TRBJ2-1; possible D gene TRBD2, 5 bases. The germline V gene encodes CDR1 SGHRS and CDR2 YFSETQ. With 4 bases removed from V and 2 bases from J, the gap between germline ends came to 10 bases. CDR3 length: 14 residues. CDR3 bases: TGCGCCAGCAGCAGAAGCGGACCCTACAATGAGCAGTTCTTC. This encodes CASSRSGPYNEQFF.

This clone appeared a single time. The chain has TRBV6-6 and TRBJ2-2; D gene uncertain. Trimming shortened V by 7 bases and J by 6 bases, and 6 bases separated the two germline ends. Germline lookup yields CDR1 MNHNY and CDR2 SVGAGI (reference sequence). The CDR3 contains 11 residues. This chain's CDR3 is CASNGPGELFF. The CDR3 DNA sequence: TGTGCCAGCAACGGGCCCGGGGAGCTGTTTTTT.

This chain links TRBV5-1 with TRBJ2-1; D unclear. This CDR3 has 16 amino acids. Germline lookup yields CDR1 SGHRS and CDR2 YFSETQ. Trimming took off 0 bases at V and 10 bases at J, with 20 bases between the two ends. CDR3 residues: CASSLAFSLEIKEQFF. DNA of the CDR3: TGCGCCAGCAGCTTGGCTTTCTCTCTGGAAATAAAAGAGCAGTTCTTC.

The V call is TRBV2, the J call TRBJ2-5; 9 positions agree with TRBD1. The CDR3 sequence is 16 residues long. Trimming removed 9 bases from V and 5 bases from J; junction bases left unmatched: 16. Looked up from germline, CDR1 is SNHLY and CDR2 is FYNNEI. The CDR3 spells CASRSLFTGGLETQYF. CDR3 coding DNA: TGTGCCAGTCGGTCGTTGTTTACAGGGGGCCTTGAGACCCAGTACTTC.

The V call is TRBV28, the J call TRBJ2-6, with 9 bases aligning to TRBD1. The V and J ends lost 3 bases and 0 bases, in that order; junction bases with no gene match: 3. This CDR3 is 17 amino acids long. The germline CDR1 and CDR2 sequences are MDHEN and SYDVKM. Here the CDR3 DNA reads TGTGCCAGCAGTTTCTGGACAGGGGCCTCTGGGGCCAACGTCCTGACTTTC. Residues: CASSFWTGASGANVLTF.

The gene calls are TRBV11-3 and TRBJ2-1, with D perhaps matching TRBD1 (5 bases). The V gene's germline CDR1 is SGHNT and CDR2 YENEEA. CDR3 size: 15 residues. The V end was cut by 5 bases, the J end by 0 bases, with 11 bases between. CDR3 DNA sequence: TGTGCCAGCAGCCCTGACAGTATCTCCTACAATGAGCAGTTCTTC. Protein product: CASSPDSISYNEQFF.

The chain links TRBV15 to TRBJ1-2; D unresolved. V shed 0 bases and J shed 0 bases, with 8 bases lying between them. Germline loops: CDR1 LNHNV, CDR2 YYDKDF (reference sequence). The CDR3 is 15 amino acids. CDR3 DNA sequence: TGTGCCACCAGCAGAGAGCTGCCAGCTAACTATGGCTACACCTTC. It encodes CATSRELPANYGYTF.

As to this clone: In the same sample, other DNA sequences code for this CDR3. The chain combines TRBV2 with TRBJ2-7; D not resolved. From germline, CDR1 is SNHLY and CDR2 FYNNEI. The V end lost 2 bases, the J end lost 3 bases, and 2 bases lay between the germline ends. This CDR3 is 11 amino acids long. The CDR3 reads CASSELYEQYF. Written as DNA, the CDR3 is TGTGCCAGCAGTGAACTCTACGAGCAGTACTTC.

CDR3 protein: CATSRVASGSYEQFF. The DNA for the CDR3 is TGTGCCACCAGCAGAGTCGCCAGCGGGAGTTATGAGCAGTTCTTC. The V and J genes are TRBV15 and TRBJ2-1; 8 bases match TRBD2. Germline V CDR1 and CDR2: LNHNV, YYDKDF (reference sequence). Trimming took 1 base from V and 8 from J; bases not matched to a gene: 7. The CDR3 runs 15 residues.

The J gene is TRBJ1-1, the V gene TRBV19; 7 bases match TRBD1. J lost 4 bases, V lost 7 bases, and 9 bases had no gene match. Per germline, CDR1 LNHDA and CDR2 SQIVND (reference sequence). The CDR3 has 14 residues. Written as DNA, the CDR3 is TGTGCCAGTAAGGAGGGGGCAGTGTCCACTGAAGCTTTCTTT. Translating gives CASKEGAVSTEAFF.

The J gene is TRBJ2-5, the V gene TRBV5-1; D is uncertain. This CDR3 spans 16 amino acids. CDR1 SGHRS and CDR2 YFSETQ come from the germline V gene. V lost 1 base and J 2 bases, leaving 15 bases between the germline ends. CDR3 residues: CASSLSGLVGQETQYF. For the CDR3, the DNA is TGCGCCAGCAGCTTGTCGGGCCTAGTGGGGCAAGAGACCCAGTACTTC.

The J gene is TRBJ1-2, the V gene TRBV5-1; TRBD1 is a possible D gene (5 bases). This CDR3 region has 13 residues. Germline values: CDR1 SGHRS, CDR2 YFSETQ. Trimming took off 3 bases at V and 7 bases at J, with 13 bases between the two ends. CDR3: CASSSQGWGGYTF. DNA of the CDR3: TGCGCCAGCAGCTCTCAGGGCTGGGGTGGCTACACCTTC.

The chain has TRBV27 and TRBJ1-2; 11 bases align to TRBD1. This CDR3 has 14 residues. The V gene's germline CDR1 is MNHEY and CDR2 SMNVEV (reference sequence). Germline trimming cut 7 bases from V and 7 bases from J; bases unmatched to any gene: 8. The CDR3 nucleotides read TGTGCCAGCAAAATTTCCGGGACAGGGGGTGGCTACACCTTC. It yields the protein CASKISGTGGGYTF.

This rearrangement joins TRBV18 to TRBJ2-2; D may be TRBD2 (5 bases). Deletions cut 3 bases from V and 0 bases from J, with 11 bases between. The CDR3 length is 16 residues. Germline V gene sequence: CDR1 KGHSH, CDR2 LQKENI. The CDR3 spells CASSPQAGTNTGELFF. CDR3 coding DNA: TGTGCCAGCTCACCCCAGGCCGGGACGAACACCGGGGAGCTGTTTTTT.

As for this clone: This CDR3 is also generated by other DNA sequences in the sample. The chain couples TRBV28 to TRBJ1-1, with TRBD1 identical over 9 bases. This CDR3 comprises 14 residues. Germline CDR1 and CDR2: MDHEN and SYDVKM. Trimming at V came to 4 bases and at J to 5 bases, leaving 5 bases not matched to a gene. CDR3 in DNA: TGTGCCAGCAGTTCGACAGGGGGAAGGACTGAAGCTTTCTTT. It translates to CASSSTGGRTEAFF.

The J gene is TRBJ1-3, the V gene TRBV29-1; D gene unclear. The germline V and J ends were trimmed by 6 bases and 1 base, with 10 bases remaining between them. In germline, CDR1 is SQVTM, CDR2 ANQGSEA. The length of the CDR3 is 13 residues. The CDR3 DNA reads as TGCAGCGTCATGGAATTATCTGGAAACACCATATATTTT. Translating it yields CSVMELSGNTIYF.

The genes are TRBV5-1 and TRBJ1-2, with a tentative D call TRBD1 (5 bases). In germline, CDR1 is SGHRS, CDR2 YFSETQ. This CDR3 has 17 amino acids. V was trimmed by 4 bases and J by 0 bases, leaving 19 bases between them. CDR3 amino acids: CASSRGTSAISNYGYTF. For the CDR3, the DNA is TGCGCCAGCAGCCGAGGGACTTCCGCAATCTCTAACTATGGCTACACCTTC.

V usage is TRBV6-5 and J usage is TRBJ2-7; 10 bases agree with TRBD1. J was trimmed by 3 bases and V by 5 bases; bases with no gene match: 4. From germline, CDR1 is MNHEY and CDR2 SVGAGI. The CDR3 runs 14 residues. CDR3 amino acids: CASSTRTGGYEQYF. CDR3 coding DNA: TGTGCCAGCAGTACCCGGACAGGGGGCTACGAGCAGTACTTC.

The chain has TRBV2 and TRBJ2-7; TRBD1 agrees at 10 bases. This CDR3 contains 15 residues. The V gene end was trimmed by 6 bases and the J gene end by 4 bases; junction bases not matched to a gene: 9. Germline V gives CDR1 SNHLY, CDR2 FYNNEI. This chain's CDR3 is CASSPRGTGVYEQYF. CDR3 coding DNA: TGTGCCAGCAGCCCGAGGGGGACAGGGGTGTACGAGCAGTACTTC.

This chain connects TRBV7-6 to TRBJ1-3; tentatively, D is TRBD1 (5 bases). Trimming cost V 1 base and J 1 base, with 8 bases left between them. This CDR3 spans 15 amino acids. The germline gives CDR1 SGHVS, CDR2 FNYEAQ. DNA for the CDR3: TGTGCCAGCAGCTTAGGGGGGGTATCTGGAAACACCATATATTTT. Translation gives CASSLGGVSGNTIYF.